This T cell receptor beta chain was documented in a study of response to subunit inactivated influenza vaccine. Study-wide results and limits: Seasonal influenza vaccination, on each occasion, was suggested by the authors to recruit few new T cells.

TCRdb called the RT-PCR reads again in MiXCR, with one record for every CDR3 protein. The sample contains about 700,000 distinct CDR3 sequences, approximately 14% of which appear only once. The sample holds one count of this clonotype. Its antigen is not identified. With 4 bases removed from V and 3 bases from J, the gap between germline ends came to 14 bases. This CDR3 has 15 amino acids. Germline V gives CDR1 SGDLS, CDR2 YYNGEE. The chain couples TRBV9 to TRBJ1-5; D gene uncertain. The sequence was obtained from a man aged 50-60 years who received an inactivated influenza vaccine. The starting material was PBMCs from blood, obtained about 11 days after vaccination. In nucleotides, the CDR3 is TGTGCCAGCAGCCCCGGTAAGACTTTCAATCAGCCCCAGCATTTT. This sequence encodes CASSPGKTFNQPQHF.